The 23 T cell receptor beta chains presented below share a single source sample, sequenced in a study of spatial heterogeneity in lung cancer (dated by TCRdb to about 2019). Study-wide conclusions, independent of this receptor: The tumor nonsynonymous mutation count correlated with the number of expanded intratumoral alpha and beta TCRs.

The time point label corresponds to: sample taken at primary tumor resection. Their antigens are not known. The library was built by means of 5' RACE. The data were produced on a NextSeq 500. TCRdb applied fastp at Q25 and MiXCR to the public reads, then kept only in-frame beta chains. CDR3 protein duplicates are merged, each entry listing the most common genes and DNA. For this sample there are about 15,000 distinct CDR3 sequences; roughly 6% appear just once. Approximately 6.8% of the sample lies in the top ten. Here the sequenced sample was lung tumor tissue, taken at surgery. The receptors shown here come from a male donor with early-stage non-small cell lung cancer.

In this sample, this clonotype turned up many times. Written as DNA, the CDR3 is TGCGCCAGCAGCCGAGAAGGGGACTATGGCTACACCTTC. Its translation: CASSREGDYGYTF. The J gene is TRBJ1-2, the V gene TRBV5-1; the D gene is possibly TRBD1 (5 bases). The CDR3 spans 13 residues. CDR1 is SGHRS and CDR2 is YFSETQ in the germline V gene. V was cut by 4 bases and J by 3 bases, with 10 bases left in between.

This clonotype has only a few counts. This sequence joins TRBV7-9 and TRBJ2-1; D possibly corresponds to TRBD1 (6 bases). Trimming took off 1 base at V and 5 bases at J, with 15 bases between the two ends. CDR3 size: 16 residues. Germline CDR1 is SEHNR and CDR2 is FQNEAQ (reference sequence). CDR3 sequence (DNA): TGTGCCAGCAGCTTAGGGACAGACCCATCAAACAATGAGCAGTTCTTC. It is translated as CASSLGTDPSNNEQFF.

This clonotype appeared many times. The chain couples TRBV12-3 or TRBV12-4 to TRBJ1-5; D is ambiguous. The CDR3 is made up of 12 amino acids. V was pared by 7 bases and J by 6 bases, with 10 bases between. The CDR3 sequence: CASKREGQPQHF. CDR3 DNA sequence: TGTGCCAGCAAGAGGGAGGGTCAGCCCCAGCATTTT.

The V and J genes are TRBV6-1 and TRBJ1-5; 7 positions agree with TRBD1. After removal of 1 base from V and 6 bases from J, the junction contained 6 bases not matched to a gene. There are 15 residues in the CDR3. Germline-derived CDR1 and CDR2 are MNHNS and SASEGT. The CDR3 sequence: CASSEVAGGPQPQHF. The DNA for the CDR3 is TGTGCCAGCAGTGAAGTCGCAGGGGGTCCTCAGCCCCAGCATTTT.

This clonotype showed up many times. The rearrangement uses TRBV5-1 and TRBJ2-7, with D hard to call. CDR3 length: 14 residues. Germline CDR1 is SGHRS and CDR2 is YFSETQ. The V and J ends lost 4 bases and 5 bases respectively, with 16 bases between them. CDR3 in DNA: TGCGCCAGCAGCAGACCGGGCCCAAGGAACGAGCAGTACTTC. This codes for CASSRPGPRNEQYF. Filled out from reference TRBV5-1 and TRBJ2-7, the complete variable domain reads KAGVTQTPRYLIKTRGQQVTLSCSPISGHRSVSWYQQTPGQGLQFLFEYFSETQRNKGNFPGRFSGRQFSNSRSEMNVSTLELGDSALYLCASSRPGPRNEQYFGPGTRLTVT.

This clonotype has ten or more counts. V usage is TRBV7-9 and J usage is TRBJ2-5, with D possibly being TRBD2 (5 bases). V lost 0 bases to trimming and J lost 1 base, with 12 bases between them. Per germline, CDR1 SEHNR and CDR2 FQNEAQ (reference sequence). This CDR3 region has 16 residues. CDR3 region: CASSLASGNIQETQYF. The DNA of the CDR3 is TGTGCCAGCAGCTTAGCGTCGGGGAACATCCAAGAGACCCAGTACTTC. The variable domain in full, with the rest retrieved from reference TRBV7-9 and TRBJ2-5, is DTGVSQNPRHKITKRGQNVTFRCDPISEHNRLYWYRQTLGQGPEFLTYFQNEAQLEKSRLLSDRFSAERPKGSFSTLEIQRTEQGDSAMYLCASSLASGNIQETQYFGPGTRLLVL.

This clonotype was detected many times. CDR3 protein: CSARDRASNQETQYF. The CDR3 region has the DNA TGCAGTGCTAGAGATAGGGCATCTAACCAAGAGACCCAGTACTTC. The chain combines TRBV20-1 with TRBJ2-5; no clear D. Germline-derived CDR1 and CDR2 are DFQATT and SNEGSKA (reference sequence). There are 15 residues in the CDR3. V dropped 0 bases and J dropped 0 bases, with 11 bases sitting between them.

This clonotype has a count of ten or more. The V gene is TRBV12-3 or TRBV12-4, the J gene TRBJ2-7, with a tentative D call TRBD1 (8 bases). This CDR3 comprises 14 residues. Trimming removed 6 bases at V and 3 bases at J, with 15 bases between. This CDR3 is CASSWTGTNYEQYF. In DNA, the CDR3 is TGTGCCAGCAGCTGGACAGGGACTAACTACGAGCAGTACTTC.

The rearrangement joins TRBV5-1 to TRBJ1-1; 8 bases fit TRBD1. After removal of 4 bases from V and 2 bases from J, the junction contained 4 bases not matched to a gene. The CDR3 is made up of 14 amino acids. Germline V gene data show CDR1 as SGHRS and CDR2 as YFSETQ. In DNA form, the CDR3 reads TGCGCCAGCAGCCACGGACAGGGCAACACTGAAGCTTTCTTT. Protein product: CASSHGQGNTEAFF. The entire variable domain, with the rest obtained from reference TRBV5-1 and TRBJ1-1, is as follows: KAGVTQTPRYLIKTRGQQVTLSCSPISGHRSVSWYQQTPGQGLQFLFEYFSETQRNKGNFPGRFSGRQFSNSRSEMNVSTLELGDSALYLCASSHGQGNTEAFFGQGTRLTVV.

The table lists this clonotype with many counts. The chain links TRBV15 to TRBJ2-7; 8 bases are shared with TRBD2. CDR1 is LNHNV, CDR2 YYDKDF, per germline (reference sequence). The CDR3 is 15 amino acids. The ends lost 0 bases at V and 3 bases at J; junction bases unmatched: 4. In DNA, the CDR3 is TGTGCCACCAGCAGAGATTCCAGCGGGAGCTACGAGCAGTACTTC. As protein: CATSRDSSGSYEQYF.

This clonotype was counted at least ten times. The rearrangement joins TRBV5-1 to TRBJ2-5, with D perhaps matching TRBD2 (5 bases). The germline V gene has CDR1 SGHRS and CDR2 YFSETQ. The CDR3 totals 14 residues. Trimming removed 2 bases from V and 3 bases from J, with 11 bases in between. The DNA for the CDR3 is TGCGCCAGCAGCTTAGGACTGACGAAAGAGACCCAGTACTTC. Its translation is CASSLGLTKETQYF.

This clonotype was counted a few times. The V call is TRBV5-4, the J call TRBJ2-7, with 7 bases fitting TRBD2. With 1 base clipped from V and 5 bases from J, the junction kept 12 bases outside the gene matches. Looked up from germline, CDR1 is SGHNT and CDR2 is YYREEE (reference sequence). CDR3 size: 16 residues. Written as DNA, the CDR3 is TGTGCCAGCAGCTTGAACCTTAGAGGGACTAAGAACGAGCAGTACTTC. Translated, it gives CASSLNLRGTKNEQYF.

To note about this clonotype: The junction departs from the called germline gene at one end, perhaps through a read error. The chain couples TRBV4-1 to TRBJ2-3; TRBD1 or TRBD2 may be the D gene (5 bases each). This CDR3 comprises 14 residues. CDR1 is MGHRA, CDR2 YSYEKL, per germline. The CDR3 DNA reads TGCGCCAGCAGCCATTCGGGGCCGACAGATACGCTGTATTTT. Protein sequence: CASSHSGPTDTLYF.

There are a few counts of this clonotype. This chain connects TRBV6-5 to TRBJ2-7; a weak D match, TRBD1 (6 bases). The CDR3 runs 16 residues. From germline, CDR1 is MNHEY and CDR2 SVGAGI. With 6 bases removed from V and 2 bases from J, the gap between germline ends came to 20 bases. The CDR3 reads CASRTYRDGVTYEQYF. The CDR3 DNA follows: TGTGCCAGCAGGACTTACAGGGATGGGGTGACCTACGAGCAGTACTTC.

The chain joins TRBV5-1 to TRBJ2-5; perhaps D is TRBD1 or TRBD2 (5 bases each). V lost 6 bases to trimming and J lost 4 bases, with 10 bases between them. The V gene's germline CDR1 is SGHRS and CDR2 YFSETQ. This CDR3 is 12 amino acids long. Here the CDR3 DNA reads TGCGCCAGCAAGAGGGACGGAGAGACCCAGTACTTC. This translates into CASKRDGETQYF.

This clonotype was counted many times. The V gene is TRBV20-1, the J gene TRBJ1-2; TRBD1 matches at 7 bases. This CDR3 has 14 amino acids. CDR1 and CDR2 from the germline V gene are DFQATT and SNEGSKA (reference sequence). The trim removed 3 bases at V and 6 bases at J, leaving 10 bases unmatched. As DNA, the CDR3 is TGCAGTGCTAGGGTAGGGGGCAAAGAAAATGGCTACACCTTC. Protein: CSARVGGKENGYTF.

Many counts were recorded for this clonotype. The chain has TRBV20-1 and TRBJ1-2; perhaps TRBD1 as D (5 bases). The CDR3 runs to 14 residues. Trimming took off 2 bases at V and 4 bases at J, with 14 bases between the two ends. Germline loops: CDR1 DFQATT, CDR2 SNEGSKA (reference sequence). The CDR3 spells CSARKVGGSYGYTF. CDR3 bases: TGCAGTGCTAGAAAGGTCGGGGGTAGCTATGGCTACACCTTC.

In this sample, this clonotype turned up many times. This chain links TRBV13 with TRBJ1-6; D call uncertain. Looked up from germline, CDR1 is PRHDT and CDR2 is FYEKMQ (reference sequence). V was shortened by 5 bases and J by 4 bases, with 6 bases between the two germline ends. The CDR3 spans 13 residues. This CDR3 is CASSQRYNSPLHF. The CDR3 DNA is TGTGCCAGCAGCCAAAGATATAATTCACCCCTCCACTTT.

J is TRBJ2-2 and V is TRBV14, with D perhaps TRBD1 (6 bases). The CDR3 spans 15 residues. Trimming took 2 bases from V and 3 from J, leaving 10 bases between them. Germline-derived CDR1 and CDR2 are SGHDN and FVKESK. The CDR3 coding sequence is TGTGCCAGCAGCCAATTGGACAGACACACCGGGGAGCTGTTTTTT. Its translation: CASSQLDRHTGELFF.

This clonotype occurred many times. The chain employs TRBV7-9 and TRBJ1-2; D not certain. Trimming removed 4 bases at V and 4 bases at J, with 4 bases between. Germline V gives CDR1 SEHNR, CDR2 FQNEAQ (reference sequence). This CDR3 region has 11 residues. Here the CDR3 DNA reads TGTGCCAGCAGCTCACTCTATGGCTACACCTTC. Protein sequence: CASSSLYGYTF.

This clonotype was found many times. The genes are TRBV6-5 and TRBJ2-7; 9 positions agree with TRBD1. Germline lookup yields CDR1 MNHEY and CDR2 SVGAGI. This CDR3 has 14 residues. V lost 6 bases to trimming and J lost 5 bases; unmatched junction nucleotides: 8. The CDR3 loop is CASSQDRGVHEQYF. CDR3 DNA: TGTGCCAGCAGCCAGGACAGGGGAGTCCACGAGCAGTACTTC.

The V and J genes are TRBV5-1 and TRBJ2-1; 8 positions agree with TRBD1. Looked up from germline, CDR1 is SGHRS and CDR2 is YFSETQ. This CDR3 is 14 amino acids long. V gave up 1 base and J gave up 8 bases; unmatched junction bases: 5. CDR3: CASSLSQGAHEQFF. The CDR3 DNA sequence: TGCGCCAGCAGCTTGAGTCAGGGGGCGCATGAGCAGTTCTTC. Based on the CDR3 plus reference TRBV5-1 and TRBJ2-1, the full variable domain is KAGVTQTPRYLIKTRGQQVTLSCSPISGHRSVSWYQQTPGQGLQFLFEYFSETQRNKGNFPGRFSGRQFSNSRSEMNVSTLELGDSALYLCASSLSQGAHEQFFGPGTRLTVL.

This clonotype has more than one count but fewer than ten. The gene calls are TRBV5-5 and TRBJ2-2, with D uncertain. Germline lookup yields CDR1 SGHKS and CDR2 YYEKEE (reference sequence). Trimming shortened V by 1 base and J by 7 bases, and 5 bases separated the two germline ends. This CDR3 contains 12 residues. The CDR3 loop is CASSLFIGELFF. The CDR3 DNA is TGTGCCAGCAGCTTGTTCATCGGGGAGCTGTTTTTT.